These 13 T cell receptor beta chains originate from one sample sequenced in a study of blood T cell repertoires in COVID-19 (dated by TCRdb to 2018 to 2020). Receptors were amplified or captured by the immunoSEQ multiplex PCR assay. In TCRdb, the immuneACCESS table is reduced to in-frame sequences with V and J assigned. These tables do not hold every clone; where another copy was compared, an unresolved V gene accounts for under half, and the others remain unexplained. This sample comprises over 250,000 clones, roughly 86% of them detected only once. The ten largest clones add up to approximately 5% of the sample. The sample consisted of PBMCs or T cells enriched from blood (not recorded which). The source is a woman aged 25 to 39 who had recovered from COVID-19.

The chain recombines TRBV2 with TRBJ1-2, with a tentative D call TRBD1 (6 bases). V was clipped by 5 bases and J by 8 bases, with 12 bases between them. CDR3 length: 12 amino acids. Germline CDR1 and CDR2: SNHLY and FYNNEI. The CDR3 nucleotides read TGTGCCAGCAGTCGGGACACCGGGGGCTACACCTTC. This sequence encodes CASSRDTGGYTF.

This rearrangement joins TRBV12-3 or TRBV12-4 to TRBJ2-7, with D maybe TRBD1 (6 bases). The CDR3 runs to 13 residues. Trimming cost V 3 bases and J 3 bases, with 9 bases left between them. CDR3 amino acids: CASSFDRFYEQYF. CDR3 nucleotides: TGTGCCAGCAGTTTTGACAGGTTCTACGAGCAGTACTTC.

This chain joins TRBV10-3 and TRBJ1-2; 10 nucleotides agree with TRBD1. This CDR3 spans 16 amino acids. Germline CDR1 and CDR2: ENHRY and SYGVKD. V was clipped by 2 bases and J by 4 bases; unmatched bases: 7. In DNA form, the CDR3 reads TGTGCCATCAGTGAGCGTTCGGACAGGGGGGGCTATGGCTACACCTTC. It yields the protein CAISERSDRGGYGYTF.

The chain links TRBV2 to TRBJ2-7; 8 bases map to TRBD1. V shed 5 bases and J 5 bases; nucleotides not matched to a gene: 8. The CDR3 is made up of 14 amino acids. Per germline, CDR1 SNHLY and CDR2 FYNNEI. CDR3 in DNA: TGTGCCAGCAGTACCCGACAGGGGAGAAACGAGCAGTACTTC. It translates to CASSTRQGRNEQYF.

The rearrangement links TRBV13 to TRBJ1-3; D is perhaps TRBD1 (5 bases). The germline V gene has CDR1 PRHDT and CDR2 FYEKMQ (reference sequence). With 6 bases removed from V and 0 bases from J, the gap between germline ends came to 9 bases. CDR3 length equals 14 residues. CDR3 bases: TGTGCCAGCAGGGAGACAGACTCTGGAAACACCATATATTTT. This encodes CASRETDSGNTIYF.

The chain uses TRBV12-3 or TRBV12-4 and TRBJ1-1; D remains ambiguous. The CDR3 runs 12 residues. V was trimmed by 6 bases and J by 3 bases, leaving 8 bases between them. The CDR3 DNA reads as TGTGCCAGCAGCGCGGGCGACACTGAAGCTTTCTTT. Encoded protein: CASSAGDTEAFF.

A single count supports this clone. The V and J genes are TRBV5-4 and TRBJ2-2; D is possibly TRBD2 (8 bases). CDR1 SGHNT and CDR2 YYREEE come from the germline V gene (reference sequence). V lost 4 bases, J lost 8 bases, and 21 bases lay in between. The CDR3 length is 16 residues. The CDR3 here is CASSGRDSLAGGELFF. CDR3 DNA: TGTGCCAGCAGCGGCCGGGACAGTCTAGCGGGTGGGGAGCTGTTTTTT.

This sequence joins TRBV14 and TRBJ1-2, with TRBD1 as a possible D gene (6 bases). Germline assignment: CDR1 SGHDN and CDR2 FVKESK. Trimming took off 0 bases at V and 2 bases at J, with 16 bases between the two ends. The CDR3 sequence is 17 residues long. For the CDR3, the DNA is TGTGCCAGCAGCCAAGATCCGTTAGGGGGTTACAACTATGGCTACACCTTC. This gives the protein CASSQDPLGGYNYGYTF.

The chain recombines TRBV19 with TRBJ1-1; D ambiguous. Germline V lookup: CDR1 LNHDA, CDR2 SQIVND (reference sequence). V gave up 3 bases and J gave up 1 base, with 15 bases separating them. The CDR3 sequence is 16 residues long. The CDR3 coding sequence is TGTGCCAGTAGTATCAGAGGCGAGTATGGGAACACTGAAGCTTTCTTT. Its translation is CASSIRGEYGNTEAFF.

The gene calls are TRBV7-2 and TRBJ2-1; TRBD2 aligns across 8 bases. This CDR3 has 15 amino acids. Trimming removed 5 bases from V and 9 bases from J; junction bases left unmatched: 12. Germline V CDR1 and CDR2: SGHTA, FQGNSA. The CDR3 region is CASSRPGLGVPEQFF. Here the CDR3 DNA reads TGTGCCAGCAGCCGTCCGGGACTAGGAGTTCCTGAGCAGTTCTTC. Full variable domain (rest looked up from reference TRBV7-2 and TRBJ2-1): GAGVSQSPSNKVTEKGKDVELRCDPISGHTALYWYRQSLGQGLEFLIYFQGNSAPDKSGLPSDRFSAERTGGSVSTLTIQRTQQEDSAVYLCASSRPGLGVPEQFFGPGTRLTVL.

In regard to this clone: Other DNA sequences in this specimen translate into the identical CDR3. CDR3 sequence: CASSLTGTNYGYTF. The CDR3 DNA follows: TGTGCCAGCAGCTTAACAGGGACTAACTATGGCTACACCTTC. This chain joins TRBV7-2 and TRBJ1-2; a weak D match, TRBD1 (6 bases). The V end lost 2 bases, the J end lost 0 bases, and 7 bases lay between the germline ends. Per the germline V gene, CDR1 is SGHTA and CDR2 is FQGNSA. The CDR3 has 14 residues.

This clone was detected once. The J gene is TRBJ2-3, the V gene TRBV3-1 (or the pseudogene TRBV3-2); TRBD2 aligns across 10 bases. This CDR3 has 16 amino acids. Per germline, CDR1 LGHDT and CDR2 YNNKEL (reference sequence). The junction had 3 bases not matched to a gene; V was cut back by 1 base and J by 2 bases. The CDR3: CASSQALAGSTDTQYF. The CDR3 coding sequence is TGTGCCAGCAGCCAAGCACTAGCGGGATCCACAGATACGCAGTATTTT.

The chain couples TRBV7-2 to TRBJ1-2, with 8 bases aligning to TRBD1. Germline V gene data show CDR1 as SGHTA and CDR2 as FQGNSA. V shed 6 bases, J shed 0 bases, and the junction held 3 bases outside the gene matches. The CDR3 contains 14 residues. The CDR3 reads CASSLTGANYGYTF. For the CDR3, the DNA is TGTGCCAGCAGTCTGACAGGGGCTAACTATGGCTACACCTTC.